Listed here is a single TCR beta chain. Its antigen is not identified. Here immunoSEQ multiplex PCR was the method, and the copy in TCRdb shows in-frame clones only, minus some. In the table there are 70,000 to 95,000 clones, about nine tenths of which are singletons. This specimen comes from a study of identifying expanded T cells in peripheral blood. Study outcomes and limitations: Variance in clone template counts between roughly two-week samples significantly increased with total template count across all healthy donors. Over two and four weeks, about 15 and 19 clones changed, versus around 1.3 between replicates.

V lost 4 bases, J lost 7 bases, and 10 bases lay in between. The V gene's germline CDR1 is SGHDN and CDR2 FVKESK. The CDR3 is made up of 13 amino acids. Healthy donors had no documented immune events, such as infections, while sampled. This clonotype was sampled from a person between 18 and 75 years old in good health. This sequence joins TRBV14 and TRBJ2-2, with a possible D match to TRBD1 (6 bases). Sequencing was carried out using blood. For the CDR3, the DNA is TGTGCCAGCAGCCGAACAGGGTTCGGGGAGCTGTTTTTT. Protein sequence: CASSRTGFGELFF.